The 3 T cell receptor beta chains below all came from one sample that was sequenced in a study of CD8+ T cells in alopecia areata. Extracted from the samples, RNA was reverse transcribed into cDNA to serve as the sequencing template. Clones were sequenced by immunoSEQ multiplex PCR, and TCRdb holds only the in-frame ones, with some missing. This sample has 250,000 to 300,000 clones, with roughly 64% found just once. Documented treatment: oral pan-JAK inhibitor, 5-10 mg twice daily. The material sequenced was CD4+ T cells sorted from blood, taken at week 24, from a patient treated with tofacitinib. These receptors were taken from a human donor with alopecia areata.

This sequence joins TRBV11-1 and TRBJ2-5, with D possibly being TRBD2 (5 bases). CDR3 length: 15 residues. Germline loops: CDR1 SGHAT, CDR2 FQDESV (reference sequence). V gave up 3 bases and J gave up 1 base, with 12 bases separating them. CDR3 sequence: CASSLRRRIQETQYF. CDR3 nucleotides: TGTGCCAGCAGCTTGAGGAGGCGGATCCAAGAGACCCAGTACTTC.

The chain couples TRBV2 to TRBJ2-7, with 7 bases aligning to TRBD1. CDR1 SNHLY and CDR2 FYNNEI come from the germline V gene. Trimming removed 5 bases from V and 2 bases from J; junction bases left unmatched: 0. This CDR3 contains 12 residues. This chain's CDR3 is CASSQGAYEQYF. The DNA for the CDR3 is TGTGCCAGCAGTCAGGGGGCCTACGAGCAGTACTTC.

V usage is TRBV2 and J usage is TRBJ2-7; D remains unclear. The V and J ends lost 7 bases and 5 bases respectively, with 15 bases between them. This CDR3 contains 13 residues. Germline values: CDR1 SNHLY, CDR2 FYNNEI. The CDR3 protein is CASTAVGIHEQYF. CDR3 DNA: TGTGCCAGCACGGCCGTGGGGATCCACGAGCAGTACTTC.